The 23 T cell receptor beta chains in this list originate from one sample, sequenced in a study of shared clonotypes between healthy human individuals. Assay used: immunoSEQ multiplex PCR; TCRdb lists only in-frame clones, some missing. This table has roughly 2.2 million clones, more than 85% appearing once. The specimen was naive CD4+ T cells from PBMCs. As for subset: CD45RA+ positively selected. Every receptor here comes from a man aged 18 to 30 in good health. Some clones in this sample may be carry-over from other donors' samples.

The chain has TRBV4-2 and TRBJ2-5, with 10 positions matching TRBD2. This CDR3 has 15 residues. Germline CDR1 LGHNA, CDR2 YNFKEQ. After removal of 3 bases from V and 5 bases from J, the junction contained 6 bases not matched to a gene. The CDR3 reads CASSQTLAGKETQYF. The CDR3 nucleotides are TGTGCCAGCAGCCAGACACTAGCGGGAAAGGAGACCCAGTACTTC.

The chain joins TRBV6-6 to TRBJ2-1, with a possible D match to TRBD2 (5 bases). V dropped 6 bases and J dropped 5 bases, with 14 bases sitting between them. This CDR3 contains 14 residues. CDR1 and CDR2 (germline): MNHNY, SVGAGI (reference sequence). CDR3 loop: CASSYPGVNNEQFF. The CDR3 coding sequence is TGTGCCAGCAGCTATCCCGGGGTTAACAATGAGCAGTTCTTC.

The genes are TRBV7-2 and TRBJ1-5; D gene unclear. The CDR3 is 17 residues long. Germline CDR1 reads SGHTA; CDR2 reads FQGNSA. V lost 5 bases to trimming and J lost 4 bases, with 21 bases between them. CDR3 bases: TGTGCCAGCAGCCCCCCCAGTGTACCCTTAAGTAATCAGCCCCAGCATTTT. It codes for CASSPPSVPLSNQPQHF.

Details on this clone: The same CDR3 can be traced to other DNA sequences in this sample. The chain recombines TRBV28 with TRBJ1-2, with a possible D match to TRBD1 (5 bases). The germline CDR1 and CDR2 sequences are MDHEN and SYDVKM. V was pared by 4 bases and J by 8 bases, with 11 bases between. The CDR3 consists of 12 residues. CDR3 amino acids: CASSSQGRGYTF. Written as DNA, the CDR3 is TGTGCCAGCAGTTCCCAGGGTCGGGGCTACACCTTC.

The chain recombines TRBV6-1 with TRBJ2-1, with D possibly being TRBD1 (6 bases). CDR1 MNHNS and CDR2 SASEGT come from the germline V gene. This CDR3 spans 14 amino acids. The V end lost 4 bases, the J end lost 7 bases, and 14 bases lay between the germline ends. CDR3 nucleotide sequence: TGTGCCAGCAGTGGGACGACAGGTAGGAATGAGCAGTTCTTC. Translated, it gives CASSGTTGRNEQFF.

This chain joins TRBV30 and TRBJ1-3; D remains unclear. Germline-derived CDR1 and CDR2 are GTSNPN and SVGIG (reference sequence). The CDR3 loop spans 17 amino acids. Trimming cost V 3 bases and J 0 bases, with 18 bases left between them. DNA for the CDR3: TGTGCCTGGAGCCACCCACAAATGGGCCTCTCTGGAAACACCATATATTTT. Translated: CAWSHPQMGLSGNTIYF.

Turning to this clone: The same CDR3 can be traced to other DNA sequences in this sample. V gene TRBV28 combines with J gene TRBJ1-3; D unclear. Trimming pared 1 base from V and 4 bases from J, leaving 5 bases between. This CDR3 is built from 13 residues. Germline V gene lookup returns CDR1 MDHEN and CDR2 SYDVKM. Written as DNA, the CDR3 is TGTGCCAGCAGTTTATTGGGCGGAAACACCATATATTTT. Translated: CASSLLGGNTIYF.

This sequence joins TRBV5-4 and TRBJ2-3; D remains unclear. The CDR3 consists of 16 residues. Trimming left V 4 bases short and J 0 bases short, with 15 bases between. Germline V lookup: CDR1 SGHNT, CDR2 YYREEE (reference sequence). The CDR3 is CASSPQRALSTDTQYF. The CDR3 coding sequence is TGTGCCAGCAGCCCGCAAAGGGCGCTTAGCACAGATACGCAGTATTTT.

The chain joins TRBV6-1 to TRBJ2-4, with 13 bases matching TRBD2. Looked up from germline, CDR1 is MNHNS and CDR2 is SASEGT. CDR3 length equals 18 residues. V gave up 4 bases and J gave up 7 bases; unmatched junction bases: 13. This CDR3 reads CASSAGYLLAGGGNIQYF. In DNA, the CDR3 is TGTGCCAGCAGTGCTGGGTACCTACTAGCGGGAGGGGGGAACATTCAGTACTTC.

This clone was recorded only once. The rearrangement uses TRBV28 and TRBJ1-5; D call uncertain. V dropped 6 bases and J dropped 3 bases, with 21 bases sitting between them. This CDR3 has 17 residues. Looked up from germline, CDR1 is MDHEN and CDR2 is SYDVKM. The CDR3 reads CASSYLGLRRANQPQHF. CDR3 nucleotide sequence: TGTGCCAGCAGCTATTTAGGGCTCCGGAGGGCCAATCAGCCCCAGCATTTT.

This chain uses TRBV28 with TRBJ1-2; no clear D. The germline V gene encodes CDR1 MDHEN and CDR2 SYDVKM. CDR3 size: 12 residues. Trimming took 10 bases from V and 4 from J, leaving 13 bases between them. The CDR3 DNA follows: TGTGCCACCCCGACCGTTCCCTATGGCTACACCTTC. It encodes CATPTVPYGYTF.

The rearrangement links TRBV19 to TRBJ2-7; the match to TRBD2 covers 10 bases. CDR1 and CDR2 from the germline V gene are LNHDA and SQIVND (reference sequence). With 7 bases clipped from V and 1 base from J, the junction kept 4 bases outside the gene matches. The CDR3 consists of 14 residues. The CDR3 DNA reads as TGTGCCAGTAAAAGACTAGCGGGTTCCTACGAGCAGTACTTC. It is translated as CASKRLAGSYEQYF.

This clone was observed a single time. This CDR3 is also generated by other DNA sequences in the sample. V usage is TRBV5-4 and J usage is TRBJ1-5, with D hard to call. The V gene lost 4 bases and the J gene lost 4 bases, with 6 bases spanning the gap. The V gene's germline CDR1 is SGHNT and CDR2 YYREEE (reference sequence). The CDR3 has 12 residues. The CDR3 DNA follows: TGTGCCAGCAGCAGCCCAAATCAGCCCCAGCATTTT. Translated: CASSSPNQPQHF.

Regarding this clone: A read error may produce the germline difference seen at one junction end. The chain carries TRBV5-1 and TRBJ2-1; 8 positions agree with TRBD2. There are 13 residues in the CDR3. Per germline, CDR1 SGHRS and CDR2 YFSETQ. This chain's CDR3 is CATSGSSYNEQFF. The CDR3 DNA reads as TGCGCCACCAGCGGGAGCTCCTACAATGAGCAGTTCTTC. The complete variable domain, with remaining parts taken from reference TRBV5-1 and TRBJ2-1, reads KAGVTQTPRYLIKTRGQQVTLSCSPISGHRSVSWYQQTPGQGLQFLFEYFSETQRNKGNFPGRFSGRQFSNSRSEMNVSTLELGDSALYLCATSGSSYNEQFFGPGTRLTVL.

The chain uses TRBV10-3 and TRBJ1-3; the D is unclear. Trimming stripped 4 bases from V and 1 base from J, with 11 bases between. CDR3 length: 15 amino acids. CDR1 is ENHRY, CDR2 SYGVKD, per germline. DNA of the CDR3: TGTGCCATCAGTGGATCGAGGTCGTCTGGAAACACCATATATTTT. This sequence encodes CAISGSRSSGNTIYF.

This chain joins TRBV18 and TRBJ2-7; D possibly matches TRBD1 or TRBD2 (5 bases each). This CDR3 has 15 amino acids. Germline CDR1 is KGHSH and CDR2 is LQKENI. V gave up 3 bases and J gave up 0 bases, with 12 bases separating them. CDR3 sequence: CASSPSRDVSYEQYF. DNA for the CDR3: TGTGCCAGCTCACCGAGCCGGGACGTCTCCTACGAGCAGTACTTC.

The chain has TRBV4-3 and TRBJ2-2, with D possibly being TRBD1 or TRBD2 (6 bases each). The germline V gene has CDR1 LGHNA and CDR2 YSLEER. The CDR3 contains 14 residues. V dropped 2 bases and J dropped 7 bases, with 11 bases sitting between them. The CDR3: CASSQLGGRGELFF. CDR3 nucleotides: TGCGCCAGCAGCCAACTAGGGGGGCGCGGGGAGCTGTTTTTT.

CDR3 sequence: CAWSPRDRGYSPLHF. As DNA, the CDR3 is TGTGCCTGGAGCCCTAGGGACAGGGGTTATTCACCCCTCCACTTT. The J gene is TRBJ1-6, the V gene TRBV30; 10 nucleotides line up with TRBD1. The CDR3 has 15 amino acids. CDR1 and CDR2 (germline): GTSNPN, SVGIG (reference sequence). V was clipped by 3 bases and J by 8 bases; unmatched bases: 7.

J is TRBJ1-1 and V is TRBV7-2; no clear D gene. CDR1 SGHTA and CDR2 FQGNSA come from the germline V gene. CDR3 length: 13 amino acids. V was clipped by 2 bases and J by 4 bases, with 8 bases between them. The CDR3: CASSLRRPTEAFF. CDR3 DNA: TGTGCCAGCAGCTTACGCCGGCCCACTGAAGCTTTCTTT. Together with reference TRBV7-2 and TRBJ1-1, the CDR3 gives the full variable domain: GAGVSQSPSNKVTEKGKDVELRCDPISGHTALYWYRQSLGQGLEFLIYFQGNSAPDKSGLPSDRFSAERTGGSVSTLTIQRTQQEDSAVYLCASSLRRPTEAFFGQGTRLTVV.

The gene calls are TRBV5-1 and TRBJ1-2; 7 bases line up with TRBD1. This CDR3 spans 15 amino acids. V was clipped by 4 bases and J by 8 bases; unmatched bases: 14. Germline V gene data show CDR1 as SGHRS and CDR2 as YFSETQ. As DNA, the CDR3 is TGCGCCAGCAGCCTCGGGACAGCCCTTGTTGGGGGCTACACCTTC. As protein: CASSLGTALVGGYTF.

V and J are TRBV7-2 and TRBJ2-1; unclear D gene. Deletions cut 5 bases from V and 1 base from J, with 18 bases between. CDR3 size: 17 residues. Germline CDR1 and CDR2: SGHTA and FQGNSA. This CDR3 reads CASSPRGSVGSYNEQFF. CDR3 in DNA: TGTGCCAGCAGCCCCCGTGGATCGGTAGGATCCTACAATGAGCAGTTCTTC.

V gene TRBV5-1 combines with J gene TRBJ1-4; D is uncertain. This CDR3 has 15 amino acids. V was cut by 6 bases and J by 3 bases, with 15 bases left in between. Germline lookup yields CDR1 SGHRS and CDR2 YFSETQ. The CDR3 sequence is CASTFTATPNEKLFF. As DNA, the CDR3 is TGCGCCAGCACCTTCACAGCCACCCCTAATGAAAAACTGTTTTTT. The complete variable domain, with remaining parts taken from reference TRBV5-1 and TRBJ1-4, reads KAGVTQTPRYLIKTRGQQVTLSCSPISGHRSVSWYQQTPGQGLQFLFEYFSETQRNKGNFPGRFSGRQFSNSRSEMNVSTLELGDSALYLCASTFTATPNEKLFFGSGTQLSVL.

The chain links TRBV18 to TRBJ1-2; D not certain. CDR1 is KGHSH, CDR2 LQKENI, per germline. The CDR3 is made up of 14 amino acids. V was shortened by 4 bases and J by 7 bases, with 16 bases between the two germline ends. The CDR3 bases are TGTGCCAGCTCACTAGGGAGGGCCACCACTGGCTACACCTTC. Amino acid sequence: CASSLGRATTGYTF.